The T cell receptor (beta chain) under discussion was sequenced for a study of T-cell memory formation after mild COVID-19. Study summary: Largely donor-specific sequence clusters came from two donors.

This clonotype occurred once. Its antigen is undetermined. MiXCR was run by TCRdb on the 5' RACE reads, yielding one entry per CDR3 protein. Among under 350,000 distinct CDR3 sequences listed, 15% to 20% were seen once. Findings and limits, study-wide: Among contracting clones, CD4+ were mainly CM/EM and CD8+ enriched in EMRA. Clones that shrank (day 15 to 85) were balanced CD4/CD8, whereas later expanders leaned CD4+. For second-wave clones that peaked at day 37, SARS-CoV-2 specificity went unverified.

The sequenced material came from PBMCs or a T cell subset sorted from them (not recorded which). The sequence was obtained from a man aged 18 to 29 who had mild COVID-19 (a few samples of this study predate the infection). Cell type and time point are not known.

CDR3 nucleotide sequence: TGCGCCAGCGGCGCCGGGACAGGGTTCTACGAGCAGTACTTC. Its translation is CASGAGTGFYEQYF. The J gene is TRBJ2-7, the V gene TRBV5-1; 9 bases agree with TRBD1. V lost 7 bases, J lost 3 bases, and 8 bases stayed unmatched. Germline V gives CDR1 SGHRS, CDR2 YFSETQ. This CDR3 has 14 amino acids.